The sequence of this TCR beta chain was determined in a study of T cell responses to AZD1222 COVID-19 vaccine. The overall study: Second doses that came at about 4 or about 12 weeks were put together.

Here immunoSEQ multiplex PCR was the method, and the copy in TCRdb shows in-frame clones only, minus some. The sample lists 150,000 or so clones; around nine tenths were seen once. General study results and limits: It should be noted that donors were predominantly white British and more often female, and clonal diversity was possibly underestimated. Spike was spanned by vaccine-associated CD4 TCRs, with dominance at 160-218 and 743-854. Just a handful of people given AZD1222 tested seropositive at baseline.

Comment on this clone: Its antigen is currently unknown.

This CDR3 has 14 residues. Trimming took 2 bases from V and 3 from J, leaving 11 bases between them. CDR1 SGHRS and CDR2 YFSETQ come from the germline V gene. The TCR comes from an adult in good health. The material sequenced was peripheral blood, taken on day 0 of AZD1222 vaccination. V and J are TRBV5-1 and TRBJ1-1, with D perhaps TRBD1 (5 bases). The CDR3 DNA follows: TGCGCCAGCAGCTTTGGGGTGGGGGACACTGAAGCTTTCTTT. It translates to CASSFGVGDTEAFF.